These 3 T cell receptor beta chains were sequenced from one sample in a study of graft-versus-host responses after intestinal transplantation. Data came from immunoSEQ multiplex PCR; TCRdb stores just in-frame clones and leaves some out. This table holds around 12,000 clones, 93% found once. The material sequenced was PBMCs, taken approximately 35 months after intestinal transplantation. The receptors come from a human patient who received an intestinal transplant, so some T cells may come from the graft donor.

The chain joins TRBV21-1 to TRBJ1-1; the table names TRBD1, a call not compared with the DNA. TRBV21-1 is a documented pseudogene. The CDR3 is 14 residues long. DNA for the CDR3: TGTGCCAGCGGCAAAGTATGGGCGAACACTGAAGCTTTCTTT. Its protein is CASGKVWANTEAFF.

V usage is TRBV5-6 and J usage is TRBJ1-3; D gene unclear. The CDR3 totals 14 residues. CDR1 and CDR2 (germline): SGHDT, YYEEEE. The V and J ends lost 4 bases and 2 bases respectively, with 10 bases between them. In DNA form, the CDR3 reads TGTGCCAGCAGCCAAACAGCGACTGGAAACACCATATATTTT. This translates into CASSQTATGNTIYF.

The rearrangement joins TRBV4-1 to TRBJ2-7; D gene unclear. The CDR3 sequence is 15 residues long. With 3 bases removed from V and 2 bases from J, the gap between germline ends came to 14 bases. Germline V gene sequence: CDR1 MGHRA, CDR2 YSYEKL. The CDR3 protein is CASSHVDTPAYEQYF. In nucleotides, the CDR3 is TGCGCCAGCAGCCATGTAGACACGCCAGCCTACGAGCAGTACTTC.